Following are 2 T cell receptor beta chains from one sample sequenced in a study of blood T cell repertoires in COVID-19. Libraries were prepared by immunoSEQ multiplex PCR; TCRdb keeps only in-frame clonotypes and omits some of them. The repertoire holds about 160,000 clones, with around 82% as singletons. The sample taken for sequencing was peripheral blood. Source of these receptors: a woman between 40 and 55 years old with COVID-19, enrolled during active disease.

This chain uses TRBV19 with TRBJ2-1; tentatively, D is TRBD1 (6 bases). Trimming left V 10 bases short and J 0 bases short, with 13 bases between. This CDR3 has 14 residues. CDR1 is LNHDA and CDR2 is SQIVND in the germline V gene (reference sequence). The DNA of the CDR3 is TGTGCCACCAAAAGGGGGAGCTCCTACAATGAGCAGTTCTTC. Amino acids: CATKRGSSYNEQFF.

This clone was observed a few times. The gene calls are TRBV28 and TRBJ2-1; 10 bases fit TRBD2. Germline CDR1 is MDHEN and CDR2 is SYDVKM. V dropped 5 bases and J dropped 7; count of bases not matched to a gene: 8. This CDR3 spans 15 amino acids. The CDR3 nucleotides are TGTGCCAGCAGTACACTAGCGGGATTTGTAAATGAGCAGTTCTTC. Encoded protein: CASSTLAGFVNEQFF. The whole variable domain, filled in from reference TRBV28 and TRBJ2-1, reads DVKVTQSSRYLVKRTGEKVFLECVQDMDHENMFWYRQDPGLGLRLIYFSYDVKMKEKGDIPEGYSVSREKKERFSLILESASTNQTSMYLCASSTLAGFVNEQFFGPGTRLTVL.